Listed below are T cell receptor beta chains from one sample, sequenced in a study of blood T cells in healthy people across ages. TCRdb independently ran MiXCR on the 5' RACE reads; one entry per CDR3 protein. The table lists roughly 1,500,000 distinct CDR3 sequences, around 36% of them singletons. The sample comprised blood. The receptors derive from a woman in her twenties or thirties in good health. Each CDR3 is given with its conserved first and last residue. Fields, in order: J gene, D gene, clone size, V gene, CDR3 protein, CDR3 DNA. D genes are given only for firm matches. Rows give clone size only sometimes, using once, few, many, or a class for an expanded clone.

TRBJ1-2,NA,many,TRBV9,CASSGDIYGYTF,TGTGCCAGCAGCGGGGACATCTATGGCTACACCTTC
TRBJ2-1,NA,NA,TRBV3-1,CASSQDGENEQFF,TGTGCCAGCAGCCAAGACGGGGAGAATGAGCAGTTCTTC
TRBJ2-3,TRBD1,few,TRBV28,CASSFSGGAWTDTQYF,TGTGCCAGCAGTTTCTCAGGGGGCGCATGGACAGATACGCAGTATTTT
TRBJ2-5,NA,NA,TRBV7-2,CASNLIGRQNQETQYF,TGTGCCAGCAACTTAATAGGGAGACAGAACCAAGAGACCCAGTACTTC
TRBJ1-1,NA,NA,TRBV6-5,CASSYLGREAFF,TGTGCCAGCAGTTATCTTGGGAGGGAAGCTTTCTTT
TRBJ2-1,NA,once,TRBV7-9,CASSLAYSSSYNEQFF,TGTGCCAGCAGCTTAGCTTATTCCAGCTCCTACAATGAGCAGTTCTTC
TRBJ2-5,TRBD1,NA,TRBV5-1,CASSAGQGFETQYF,TGCGCCAGCAGCGCGGGACAGGGGTTCGAGACCCAGTACTTC
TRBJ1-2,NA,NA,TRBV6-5,CASREGAGVLYGYTF,TGTGCCAGCAGGGAGGGCGCAGGAGTGCTCTATGGCTACACCTTC
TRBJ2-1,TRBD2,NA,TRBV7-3,CASSLRAGGVSEQFF,TGTGCCAGCAGCTTAAGGGCGGGGGGAGTCTCTGAGCAGTTCTTC
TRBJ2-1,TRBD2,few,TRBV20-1,CSAERGLGGSEQFF,TGCAGTGCTGAGCGGGGACTAGGGGGGAGTGAGCAGTTCTTC
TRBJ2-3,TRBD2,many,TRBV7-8,CASSPSGGGDTQYF,TGTGCCAGCAGCCCGTCCGGGGGGGGAGATACGCAGTATTTT
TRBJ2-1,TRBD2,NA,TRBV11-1,CASSPGTSVFEQFF,TGTGCCAGCAGCCCAGGGACTAGCGTGTTCGAGCAGTTCTTC
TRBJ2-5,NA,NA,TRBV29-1,CSVMGLVQETQYF,TGCAGCGTTATGGGACTGGTACAAGAGACCCAGTACTTC
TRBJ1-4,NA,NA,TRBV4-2,CASSPNHGSSNEKLFF,TGTGCCAGCAGCCCCAATCACGGGAGCAGTAATGAAAAACTGTTTTTT
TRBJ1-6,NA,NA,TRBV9,CASGAKGSSYNSPLHF,TGTGCCAGCGGGGCAAAAGGGAGCTCCTATAATTCACCCCTCCACTTT
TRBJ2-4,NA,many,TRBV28,CASSSGGADIQYF,TGTGCCAGCAGTTCCGGGGGCGCTGACATTCAGTACTTC
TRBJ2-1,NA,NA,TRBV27,CASSLYRGRRGPHDEQFF,TGTGCCAGCAGTCTTTATCGTGGCCGGCGGGGGCCCCATGATGAGCAGTTCTTC
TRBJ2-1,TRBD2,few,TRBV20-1,CSARAPGLAANEQFF,TGCAGTGCTAGAGCCCCCGGACTAGCGGCGAATGAGCAGTTCTTC
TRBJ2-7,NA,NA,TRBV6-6,CASSYSAGNYEQYF,TGTGCCAGCAGTTACAGCGCGGGAAACTACGAGCAGTACTTC
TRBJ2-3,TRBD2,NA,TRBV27,CASSLLLAASTDTQYF,TGTGCCAGCAGTTTACTTCTAGCGGCGAGCACAGATACGCAGTATTTT
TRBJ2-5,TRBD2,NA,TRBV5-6,CASSLGIGTSGRQETQYF,TGTGCCAGCAGTCTTGGAATCGGGACTAGCGGGAGGCAAGAGACCCAGTACTTC
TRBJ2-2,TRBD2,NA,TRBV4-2,CASSLAGLAGNDGELFF,TGTGCCAGCAGCCTCGCGGGACTAGCGGGTAACGACGGGGAGCTGTTTTTT
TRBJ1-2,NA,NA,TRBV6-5,CASSYSTHYGYTF,TGTGCCAGCAGTTACTCTACCCACTATGGCTACACCTTC
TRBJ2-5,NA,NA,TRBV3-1,CASSQGRLTQYF,TGTGCCAGCAGCCAAGGACGGCTAACCCAGTACTTC
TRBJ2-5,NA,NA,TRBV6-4,CASSWRRGETQYF,TGTGCCAGCAGTTGGCGGCGAGGGGAGACCCAGTACTTC
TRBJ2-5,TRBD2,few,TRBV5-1,CTSSFRLAGRQETQYF,TGCACCAGCAGCTTTAGGCTAGCGGGGCGCCAAGAGACCCAGTACTTC
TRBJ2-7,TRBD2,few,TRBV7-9,CASSLPSGGLYEQYF,TGTGCCAGCAGCTTACCTAGCGGGGGCCTCTACGAGCAGTACTTC
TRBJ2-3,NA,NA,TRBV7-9,CASSPRAARDTQYF,TGTGCCAGCAGCCCTAGAGCGGCGCGGGATACGCAGTATTTT
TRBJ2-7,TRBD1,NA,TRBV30,CAWNSGTGSYEQYF,TGTGCCTGGAATTCAGGGACAGGAAGCTACGAGCAGTACTTC
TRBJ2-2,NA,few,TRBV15,CATSRDQKNTGELFF,TGTGCCACCAGCAGAGATCAGAAGAACACCGGGGAGCTGTTTTTT
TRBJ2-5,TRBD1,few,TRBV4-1,CASSQAPGQAARETQYF,TGCGCCAGCAGCCAAGCACCGGGACAGGCCGCCCGGGAGACCCAGTACTTC
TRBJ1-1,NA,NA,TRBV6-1,CASTTSTEAFF,TGTGCCAGCACCACCAGCACTGAAGCTTTCTTT
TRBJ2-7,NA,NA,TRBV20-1,CSARALAYAYEQYF,TGCAGTGCTAGAGCTCTAGCGTACGCCTACGAGCAGTACTTC
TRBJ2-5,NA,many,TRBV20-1,CSVAGWEETQYF,TGCAGTGTGGCTGGGTGGGAAGAGACCCAGTACTTC
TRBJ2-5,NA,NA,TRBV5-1,CASSLTAGQETQYF,TGCGCCAGCAGCTTAACGGCGGGGCAAGAGACCCAGTACTTC
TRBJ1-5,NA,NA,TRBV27,CASSLFYSNQPQHF,TGTGCCAGCAGTTTATTTTATAGCAATCAGCCCCAGCATTTT
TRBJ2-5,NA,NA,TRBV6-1,CASSWWDGQETQYF,TGTGCCAGCAGTTGGTGGGACGGACAAGAGACCCAGTACTTC
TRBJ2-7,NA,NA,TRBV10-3,CAITRGNNEQYF,TGTGCCATCACCAGAGGGAACAATGAGCAGTACTTC
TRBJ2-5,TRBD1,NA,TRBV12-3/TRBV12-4,CASSEGQRKETQYF,TGTGCCAGCAGTGAGGGACAGCGTAAAGAGACCCAGTACTTC
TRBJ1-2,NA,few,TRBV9,CASSVEAGGYGYTF,TGTGCCAGCAGCGTAGAGGCGGGGGGGTATGGCTACACCTTC
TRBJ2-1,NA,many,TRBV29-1,CSVASWDNEQFF,TGCAGCGTCGCCTCATGGGACAATGAGCAGTTCTTC
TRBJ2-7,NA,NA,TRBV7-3,CASSRLTGYEQYF,TGTGCCAGCAGCCGCCTGACAGGCTACGAGCAGTACTTC
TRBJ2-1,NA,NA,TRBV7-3,CANSWSLSSYNEQFF,TGTGCCAACAGCTGGAGCTTAAGCTCCTACAATGAGCAGTTCTTC
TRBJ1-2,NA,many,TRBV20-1,CSAIQGIAGGYTF,TGCAGTGCCATACAGGGAATCGCGGGCGGCTACACCTTC
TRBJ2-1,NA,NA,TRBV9,CASGKGNDNEQFF,TGTGCCAGTGGTAAAGGGAACGACAATGAGCAGTTCTTC
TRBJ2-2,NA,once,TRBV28,CASSSIGTHGELFF,TGTGCCAGCTCAAGCATAGGGACTCACGGGGAGCTGTTTTTT
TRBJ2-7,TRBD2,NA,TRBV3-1,CVSSPPGAGDDEQYF,TGTGTCAGCAGCCCCCCAGGTGCGGGAGACGACGAGCAGTACTTC
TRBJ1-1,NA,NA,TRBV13,CASSLGRVDTEAFF,TGTGCCAGCAGCTTGGGCAGGGTAGACACTGAAGCTTTCTTT
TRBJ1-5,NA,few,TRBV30,CAWSEDGSNQPQHF,TGTGCCTGGAGTGAAGACGGCAGCAATCAGCCCCAGCATTTT
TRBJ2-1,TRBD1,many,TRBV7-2,CASSYRDRQFF,TGTGCCAGCAGCTACCGGGACAGGCAGTTCTTC
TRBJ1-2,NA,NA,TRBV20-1,CSARVTEANYGYTF,TGCAGTGCTAGAGTGACGGAAGCTAACTATGGCTACACCTTC
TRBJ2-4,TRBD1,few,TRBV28,CASSSSGTGGNIQYF,TGTGCCAGCAGTTCCTCCGGGACAGGGGGAAACATTCAGTACTTC
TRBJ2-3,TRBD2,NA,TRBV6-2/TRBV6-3,CASRPGLASDTQYF,TGTGCCAGCAGGCCGGGACTAGCATCAGATACGCAGTATTTT